This T cell receptor beta chain was found in a study of blood T cell repertoires in COVID-19. Study information: COVID-19 samples from acute and convalescent phases originated in the United States, Italy and Spain.

Sequenced by immunoSEQ multiplex PCR; TCRdb stores in-frame clones only, minus some. The sample lists approximately 270,000 clones, 85% to 90% occurring once. CDR3 length: 12 residues. Per the germline V gene, CDR1 is MDHEN and CDR2 is SYDVKM. V shed 5 bases, J shed 11 bases, and the junction held 8 bases outside the gene matches. This chain uses TRBV28 with TRBJ1-1, with 7 bases identical to TRBD1. The source material was peripheral blood. The sequence came from a man aged 25 to 40 with acute or convalescent COVID-19. The CDR3, as DNA: TGTGCCAGCAGTCCACCCCAGGGGGGCGCTTTCTTT. Residues: CASSPPQGGAFF.